Only one count was recorded for the clone carrying this T cell receptor beta chain. Its antigen is still unknown. The sample's treatment: oral pan-JAK inhibitor, 5-10 mg twice daily. These data belong to a study of CD8+ T cells in alopecia areata. Whole-study context: Treated patients received severity scores based on the percentage of scalp area affected.

Study results and limitations: Baseline CD8+ expansion's link to response remains uncertain, as there was one nonresponder.

Extracted RNA was reverse transcribed into cDNA, the sequencing template. Here immunoSEQ multiplex PCR was the method, and the copy in TCRdb shows in-frame clones only, minus some. The top ten hold 15% to 17% of the sample, which has over 95,000 clones, 60% to 75% seen once. The clonotype was recovered from a human donor with alopecia areata. Sequenced here: CD8+ T cells sorted from blood, sampled at week 4, from a patient treated with tofacitinib.

CDR3 nucleotide sequence: TGTGCCACCCGGCTTGGGACAGAAGTTTATGGCTACACCTTC. It translates to CATRLGTEVYGYTF. The chain carries TRBV6-5 and TRBJ1-2; 7 positions agree with TRBD1. The V segment lost 10 bases and the J segment 5 bases; nucleotides outside the gene matches: 13. Germline V gene sequence: CDR1 MNHEY, CDR2 SVGAGI. This CDR3 spans 14 amino acids.